The 15 T cell receptor beta chains below were found in one sample sequenced in a study of cytomegalovirus exposure and HLA in healthy donors. The PCR made use of 60 Vbeta and 13 Jbeta primers. Sequencing was performed with immunoSEQ multiplex PCR; in TCRdb, only in-frame clones are kept and a portion is missing. Of 150,000 to 200,000 clones in the sample, 68% were seen once. Material for sequencing was PBMCs. The receptors were gathered from a woman between 18 and 30 years old in good health and CMV-seropositive.

V is TRBV7-9 and J is TRBJ1-2, with 9 bases identical to TRBD1. The CDR3 totals 16 residues. Unmatched junction bases numbered 11, after V lost 5 bases and J lost 4 bases. From germline, CDR1 is SEHNR and CDR2 FQNEAQ (reference sequence). As DNA, the CDR3 is TGTGCCAGCAGCAGATCCGGGACAGGGATAGTCTATGGCTACACCTTC. The encoded protein is CASSRSGTGIVYGYTF.

This clone turned up a few times. The chain joins TRBV5-1 to TRBJ1-6, with 9 bases lining up with TRBD1. Trimming at V came to 0 bases and at J to 9 bases, leaving 4 bases not matched to a gene. The CDR3 spans 15 residues. CDR1 SGHRS and CDR2 YFSETQ come from the germline V gene. Here the CDR3 reads CASSLADRGRSPLHF. CDR3 sequence (DNA): TGCGCCAGCAGCTTGGCGGACAGGGGACGTTCACCCCTCCACTTT.

The V and J genes are TRBV4-1 and TRBJ1-2; 11 bases are shared with TRBD1. In germline, CDR1 is MGHRA, CDR2 YSYEKL. Trimming removed 4 bases from V and 8 bases from J; junction bases left unmatched: 6. The CDR3 runs 14 residues. In DNA form, the CDR3 reads TGCGCCAGCAGCCGGACGGACAGGGGGCAAGGCTACACCTTC. Its translation is CASSRTDRGQGYTF.

This clone is a singleton in its sample. The chain carries TRBV7-3 and TRBJ1-6; unclear D gene. Between the trimmed V and J ends, which lost 6 bases and 2 bases, there was a span of 11 bases. Germline CDR1 and CDR2: SGHTA and FQGTGA. The length of the CDR3 is 15 residues. The CDR3 loop is CASSEGSPYNSPLHF. The CDR3 DNA reads TGTGCCAGCAGTGAGGGAAGCCCCTATAATTCACCCCTCCACTTT.

This chain joins TRBV28 and TRBJ2-3; possibly TRBD1 for D (5 bases). V was shortened by 3 bases and J by 1 base, with 11 bases between the two germline ends. The CDR3 is made up of 15 amino acids. Germline-derived CDR1 and CDR2 are MDHEN and SYDVKM. The CDR3 nucleotides are TGTGCCAGCAGTTTTCAGGGAACGGGCACAGATACGCAGTATTTT. It encodes CASSFQGTGTDTQYF.

V and J are TRBV6-1 and TRBJ2-1; maybe TRBD2 (6 bases). CDR1 and CDR2 (germline): MNHNS, SASEGT. This CDR3 has 14 amino acids. V was cut by 3 bases and J by 7 bases, with 13 bases left in between. The chain's CDR3 is CASSDRRALNEQFF. In nucleotides, the CDR3 is TGTGCCAGCAGTGATAGGAGGGCCTTGAATGAGCAGTTCTTC.

The chain links TRBV5-6 to TRBJ1-2; possible D gene TRBD1, 5 bases. The CDR3 runs to 16 residues. Deletions cut 0 bases from V and 1 base from J, with 13 bases between. The germline CDR1 and CDR2 sequences are SGHDT and YYEEEE. The CDR3 nucleotides are TGTGCCAGCAGCTTGGGTTGGGGAGGACATAACTATGGCTACACCTTC. It yields the protein CASSLGWGGHNYGYTF.

The V gene is TRBV10-3, the J gene TRBJ2-4; 13 nucleotides align to TRBD2. V dropped 5 bases and J dropped 1; count of bases not matched to a gene: 5. The CDR3 runs to 17 residues. Germline assignment: CDR1 ENHRY and CDR2 SYGVKD. The CDR3: CAISLGLAGVAKNIQYF. The CDR3, as DNA: TGTGCCATCAGTCTCGGACTAGCGGGAGTGGCCAAAAACATTCAGTACTTC.

The chain has TRBV6-5 and TRBJ1-2; D remains ambiguous. The V end was cut by 4 bases, the J end by 8 bases, with 14 bases between. The germline CDR1 and CDR2 sequences are MNHEY and SVGAGI. This CDR3 spans 13 amino acids. CDR3 loop: CASSLYNMGGYTF. CDR3 DNA: TGTGCCAGCAGTTTATATAATATGGGCGGCTACACCTTC.

J is TRBJ2-1 and V is TRBV19; D may be TRBD1 (6 bases). V was pared by 5 bases and J by 7 bases, with 9 bases between. The CDR3 totals 12 residues. CDR1 and CDR2 (germline): LNHDA, SQIVND (reference sequence). CDR3 residues: CASSQRGNEQFF. In DNA, the CDR3 is TGTGCCAGTAGTCAAAGGGGGAATGAGCAGTTCTTC.

The CDR3 DNA reads as TGTGCCAGCAGTGAAAGGAGAAACCCCCTCCACGAGCAGTACTTC. It specifies CASSERRNPLHEQYF. The chain is built from TRBV2 and TRBJ2-5; D gene unclear. The J call may be wrong; the DNA end is better matched by TRBJ2-7. There are 15 residues in the CDR3. Germline V CDR1 and CDR2: SNHLY, FYNNEI.

The gene calls are TRBV18 and TRBJ2-3, with 7 nucleotides matching TRBD1. V lost 4 bases, J lost 2 bases, and 9 bases stayed unmatched. The CDR3 has 16 amino acids. The germline V gene encodes CDR1 KGHSH and CDR2 LQKENI. The CDR3 loop is CASSRVPGQNTDTQYF. CDR3 in DNA: TGTGCCAGCTCACGGGTACCGGGACAGAACACAGATACGCAGTATTTT.

V gene TRBV18 combines with J gene TRBJ1-4; 7 bases line up with TRBD1. This CDR3 has 14 amino acids. The J segment lost 8 bases and the V segment lost 3 bases, leaving 6 bases of the junction unmatched. Germline V CDR1 and CDR2: KGHSH, LQKENI. CDR3 nucleotide sequence: TGTGCCAGCTCACCGAGACAGGGCTGGGAAAAACTGTTTTTT. This gives the protein CASSPRQGWEKLFF.

The sample holds one count of this clone. The chain uses TRBV6-5 and TRBJ2-3, with a tentative D call TRBD2 (7 bases). CDR3 size: 12 residues. Germline V gene sequence: CDR1 MNHEY, CDR2 SVGAGI. Trimming cost V 8 bases and J 12 bases, with 18 bases left between them. The CDR3 DNA sequence: TGTGCCAGCGGGGGAGTGCGGGGGCCACAGTATTTT. It specifies CASGGVRGPQYF.

This clone was picked up a small number of times. This chain joins TRBV14 and TRBJ1-2; TRBD1 aligns across 8 bases. The CDR3 totals 16 residues. Germline CDR1 and CDR2: SGHDN and FVKESK. V lost 0 bases, J lost 4 bases, and 7 bases stayed unmatched. This CDR3 is CASSQDRGTGIYGYTF. Written as DNA, the CDR3 is TGTGCCAGCAGCCAAGATCGTGGGACAGGAATCTATGGCTACACCTTC.